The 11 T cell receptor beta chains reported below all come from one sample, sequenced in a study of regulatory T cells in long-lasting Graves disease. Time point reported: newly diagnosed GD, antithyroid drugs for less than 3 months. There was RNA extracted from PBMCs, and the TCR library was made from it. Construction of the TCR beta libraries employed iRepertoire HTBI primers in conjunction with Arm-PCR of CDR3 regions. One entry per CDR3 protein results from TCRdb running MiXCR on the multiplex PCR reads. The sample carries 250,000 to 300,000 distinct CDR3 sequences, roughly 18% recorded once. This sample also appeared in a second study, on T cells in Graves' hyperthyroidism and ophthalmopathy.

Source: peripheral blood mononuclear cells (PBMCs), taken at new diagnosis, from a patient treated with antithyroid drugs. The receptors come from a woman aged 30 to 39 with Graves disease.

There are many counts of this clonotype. The CDR3 sequence: CSARDRDYNSPLHF. In DNA, the CDR3 is TGCAGTGCTAGAGACAGGGACTATAATTCACCCCTCCACTTT. The genes are TRBV20-1 and TRBJ1-6; the D gene is possibly TRBD1 (5 bases). Germline V gene sequence: CDR1 DFQATT, CDR2 SNEGSKA (reference sequence). Trimming took off 0 bases at V and 3 bases at J, with 6 bases between the two ends. This CDR3 spans 14 amino acids.

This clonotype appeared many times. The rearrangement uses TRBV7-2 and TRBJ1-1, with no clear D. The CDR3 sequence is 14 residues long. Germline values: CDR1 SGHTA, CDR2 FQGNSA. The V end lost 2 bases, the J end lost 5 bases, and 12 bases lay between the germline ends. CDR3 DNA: TGTGCCAGCAGCTTACGAGGGTATGGTACTGAAGCTTTCTTT. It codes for CASSLRGYGTEAFF.

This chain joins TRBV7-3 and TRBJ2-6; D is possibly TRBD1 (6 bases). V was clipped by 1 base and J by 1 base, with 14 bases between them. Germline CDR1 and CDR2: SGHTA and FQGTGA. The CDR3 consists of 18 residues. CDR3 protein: CASSLNPQGRSGANVLTF. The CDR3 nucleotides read TGTGCCAGCAGCTTAAATCCACAGGGAAGGTCTGGGGCCAACGTCCTGACTTTC.

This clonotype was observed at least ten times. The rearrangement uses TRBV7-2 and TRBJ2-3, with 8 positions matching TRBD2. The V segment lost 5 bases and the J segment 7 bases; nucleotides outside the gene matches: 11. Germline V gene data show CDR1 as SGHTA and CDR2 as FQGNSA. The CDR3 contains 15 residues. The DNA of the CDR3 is TGTGCCAGCAGCCTCCCGGGGGGGGCCGGAAATACGCAGTATTTT. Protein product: CASSLPGGAGNTQYF.

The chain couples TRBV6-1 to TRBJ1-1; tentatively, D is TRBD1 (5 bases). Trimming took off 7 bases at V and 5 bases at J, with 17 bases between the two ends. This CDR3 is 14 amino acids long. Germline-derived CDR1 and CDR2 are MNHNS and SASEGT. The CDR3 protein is CASTRTGGWTEAFF. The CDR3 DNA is TGTGCCAGCACCAGGACCGGGGGTTGGACTGAAGCTTTCTTT.

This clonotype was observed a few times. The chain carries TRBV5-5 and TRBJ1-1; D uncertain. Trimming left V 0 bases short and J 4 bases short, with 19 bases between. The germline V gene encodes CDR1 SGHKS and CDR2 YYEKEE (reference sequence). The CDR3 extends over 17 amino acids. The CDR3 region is CASSLGPTTRWGTEAFF. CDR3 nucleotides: TGTGCCAGCAGCTTGGGGCCTACTACCCGCTGGGGCACTGAAGCTTTCTTT.

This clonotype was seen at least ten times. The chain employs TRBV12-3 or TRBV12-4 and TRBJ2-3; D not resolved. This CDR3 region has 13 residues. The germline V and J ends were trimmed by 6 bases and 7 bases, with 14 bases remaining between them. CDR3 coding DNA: TGTGCCAGCAGCAAAATAGATCCTTATACGCAGTATTTT. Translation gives CASSKIDPYTQYF.

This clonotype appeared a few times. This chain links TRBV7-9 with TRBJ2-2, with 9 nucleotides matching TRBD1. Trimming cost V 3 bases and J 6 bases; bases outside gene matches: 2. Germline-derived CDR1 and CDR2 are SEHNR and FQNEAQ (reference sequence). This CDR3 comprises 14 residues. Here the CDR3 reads CASSLDRGSGELFF. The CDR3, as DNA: TGTGCCAGCAGCTTGGACAGGGGATCCGGGGAGCTGTTTTTT.

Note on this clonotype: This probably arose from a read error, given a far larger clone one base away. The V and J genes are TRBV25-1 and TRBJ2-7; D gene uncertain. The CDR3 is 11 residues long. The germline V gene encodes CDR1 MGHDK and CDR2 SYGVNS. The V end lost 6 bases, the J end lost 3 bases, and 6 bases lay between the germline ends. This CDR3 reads CASRFYYEQYF. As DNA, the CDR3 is TGTGCCAGCAGGTTTTACTACGAGCAGTACTTC.

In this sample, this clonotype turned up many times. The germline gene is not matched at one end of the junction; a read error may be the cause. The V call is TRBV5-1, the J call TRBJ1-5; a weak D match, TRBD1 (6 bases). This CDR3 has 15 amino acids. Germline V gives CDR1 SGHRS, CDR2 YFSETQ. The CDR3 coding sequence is TGTGCCAGCAGCTTAGGGGGGGTATCCAATCAGCCCCAGCATTTT. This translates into CASSLGGVSNQPQHF.

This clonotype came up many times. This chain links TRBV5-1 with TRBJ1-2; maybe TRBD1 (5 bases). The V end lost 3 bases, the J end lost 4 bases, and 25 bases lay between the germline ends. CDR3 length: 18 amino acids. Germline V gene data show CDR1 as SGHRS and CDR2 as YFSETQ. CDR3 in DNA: TGCGCCAGCAGCTGGGGCGGAGAACTCAAATCGACTGGCTATGGCTACACCTTC. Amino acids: CASSWGGELKSTGYGYTF.